The 30 T cell receptor beta chains below all came from one sample that was sequenced in a study of blood T cell repertoires in COVID-19. TCRdb keeps only in-frame clones here, not all; method: immunoSEQ multiplex PCR. The sample includes 180,000 or so clones, more than 70% of them seen just once. The source material was peripheral blood. The receptors were gathered from a man in his late teens or twenties with active or convalescent COVID-19.

The chain has TRBV5-1 and TRBJ1-1, with a tentative D call TRBD1 (5 bases). Per the germline V gene, CDR1 is SGHRS and CDR2 is YFSETQ. Trimming pared 0 bases from V and 4 bases from J, leaving 16 bases between. This CDR3 contains 16 residues. CDR3 region: CASSLDGPGQGTEAFF. The CDR3, as DNA: TGCGCCAGCAGCTTGGACGGTCCCGGGCAGGGCACTGAAGCTTTCTTT. Full variable domain (missing parts from reference TRBV5-1 and TRBJ1-1): KAGVTQTPRYLIKTRGQQVTLSCSPISGHRSVSWYQQTPGQGLQFLFEYFSETQRNKGNFPGRFSGRQFSNSRSEMNVSTLELGDSALYLCASSLDGPGQGTEAFFGQGTRLTVV.

V usage is TRBV4-1 and J usage is TRBJ1-4, with unresolved D. Trimming cost V 2 bases and J 7 bases, with 8 bases left between them. Per germline, CDR1 MGHRA and CDR2 YSYEKL. This CDR3 has 13 amino acids. This CDR3 is CASSQTVGEKLFF. The CDR3 region has the DNA TGCGCCAGCAGCCAAACGGTTGGTGAAAAACTGTTTTTT.

The chain combines TRBV4-3 with TRBJ2-1; D perhaps matches TRBD2 (7 bases). The CDR3 sequence is 17 residues long. The ends were cut back, 1 base at V and 0 bases at J, with 13 bases in the middle. Per the germline V gene, CDR1 is LGHNA and CDR2 is YSLEER. The CDR3 bases are TGCGCCAGCAGCCAAGTAGGGGGAGGGCCCTCCTACAATGAGCAGTTCTTC. It translates to CASSQVGGGPSYNEQFF.

This clone was seen a single time. The chain has TRBV4-3 and TRBJ2-1; 11 bases line up with TRBD2. Trimming at V came to 4 bases and at J to 3 bases, leaving 5 bases not matched to a gene. The germline gives CDR1 LGHNA, CDR2 YSLEER. The CDR3 extends over 16 amino acids. Written as DNA, the CDR3 is TGCGCCAGCAGCCTTGGACTAGCGGGTGACTACAATGAGCAGTTCTTC. Its translation: CASSLGLAGDYNEQFF.

This chain uses TRBV7-2 with TRBJ1-5; tentative D call: TRBD1 (6 bases). The germline V gene encodes CDR1 SGHTA and CDR2 FQGNSA. The CDR3 consists of 15 residues. Trimming pared 4 bases from V and 0 bases from J, leaving 10 bases between. CDR3 bases: TGTGCCAGCAGCTATCAGACAGGTAGCAATCAGCCCCAGCATTTT. Translation gives CASSYQTGSNQPQHF.

V gene TRBV19 combines with J gene TRBJ2-5, with no clear D. The V gene's germline CDR1 is LNHDA and CDR2 SQIVND (reference sequence). V was pared by 5 bases and J by 2 bases, with 15 bases between. This CDR3 is built from 15 residues. For the CDR3, the DNA is TGTGCCAGTAGTCCGGGTCCTGTAATACAAGAGACCCAGTACTTC. Encoded protein: CASSPGPVIQETQYF.

The chain has TRBV30 and TRBJ1-5; D uncertain. V was cut by 2 bases and J by 0 bases, with 8 bases left in between. This CDR3 is 14 amino acids long. Germline V gene sequence: CDR1 GTSNPN, CDR2 SVGIG (reference sequence). CDR3 region: CAWSNSNSNQPQHF. The CDR3 region has the DNA TGTGCCTGGAGTAACAGTAATAGCAATCAGCCCCAGCATTTT.

The CDR3 bases are TGTGCCACCAGCAATGGTAACAGGGTTGGCAATCAGCCCCAGCATTTT. This translates into CATSNGNRVGNQPQHF. This chain connects TRBV15 to TRBJ1-5, with D tentatively TRBD1 (6 bases). V was cut by 4 bases and J by 2 bases, with 15 bases left in between. The CDR3 is made up of 16 amino acids. Germline values: CDR1 LNHNV, CDR2 YYDKDF (reference sequence).

The chain carries TRBV19 and TRBJ1-4; D ambiguous. V lost 7 bases and J lost 4, with 10 bases in between. Germline V gene data show CDR1 as LNHDA and CDR2 as SQIVND (reference sequence). The CDR3 covers 13 residues. For the CDR3, the DNA is TGTGCCAGTAACCCGAGGAGTAATGAAAAACTGTTTTTT. Protein: CASNPRSNEKLFF.

The CDR3 DNA follows: TGTGCCTGGAGTAGACAGATCAATCAGCCCCAGCATTTT. Translating it yields CAWSRQINQPQHF. The chain joins TRBV30 to TRBJ1-5; possible D gene TRBD1, 5 bases. The V and J ends lost 2 bases and 3 bases respectively, with 8 bases between them. The germline CDR1 and CDR2 sequences are GTSNPN and SVGIG (reference sequence). The CDR3 consists of 13 residues.

The chain joins TRBV18 to TRBJ2-3; possibly TRBD2 for D (5 bases). The V end was cut by 6 bases, the J end by 6 bases, with 10 bases between. Germline loops: CDR1 KGHSH, CDR2 LQKENI. The CDR3 is made up of 12 amino acids. In nucleotides, the CDR3 is TGTGCCAGCTCCCTGGAGGTGGATACGCAGTATTTT. Its protein product is CASSLEVDTQYF.

The CDR3 here is CASSQDTGGGHSNQPQHF. Here the CDR3 DNA reads TGCGCCAGCAGCCAAGATACAGGGGGCGGTCATAGCAATCAGCCCCAGCATTTT. J is TRBJ1-5 and V is TRBV4-1; TRBD1 matches 9 bases. The CDR3 sequence is 18 residues long. Germline V gene data show CDR1 as MGHRA and CDR2 as YSYEKL. V shed 0 bases and J 0 bases; nucleotides not matched to a gene: 6.

This clone was seen only a few times. The genes are TRBV19 and TRBJ2-1; no clear D. The germline V gene has CDR1 LNHDA and CDR2 SQIVND (reference sequence). V was clipped by 6 bases and J by 9 bases, with 9 bases between them. The CDR3 loop spans 11 amino acids. The CDR3 loop is CASSHPGEQFF. CDR3 DNA: TGTGCCAGTAGCCATCCGGGTGAGCAGTTCTTC.

V usage is TRBV7-3 and J usage is TRBJ1-2; D is undetermined. The CDR3 sequence is 16 residues long. Germline CDR1 is SGHTA and CDR2 is FQGTGA. Trimming stripped 2 bases from V and 1 base from J, with 14 bases between. The CDR3 loop reads CASSLVVELSNYGYTF. The CDR3 nucleotides read TGTGCCAGCAGCTTAGTGGTAGAACTGAGTAACTATGGCTACACCTTC.

The rearrangement links TRBV14 to TRBJ2-3, with TRBD2 as a possible D gene (6 bases). The CDR3 totals 17 residues. Germline loops: CDR1 SGHDN, CDR2 FVKESK. The V end was cut by 4 bases, the J end by 4 bases, with 21 bases between. The CDR3 sequence: CASSRRNTGLRSDTQYF. CDR3 nucleotide sequence: TGTGCCAGCAGCCGACGAAATACGGGACTGAGGTCAGATACGCAGTATTTT.

This clone was recorded a few times. V is TRBV28 and J is TRBJ2-1, with 7 bases matching TRBD2. This CDR3 is 12 amino acids long. The V gene's germline CDR1 is MDHEN and CDR2 SYDVKM. V trimming: 6 bases; J trimming: 5 bases; junction bases outside the gene matches: 1. DNA for the CDR3: TGTGCCAGCAGGGGGGGGGACAATGAGCAGTTCTTC. Translation gives CASRGGDNEQFF.

This sequence joins TRBV2 and TRBJ1-5; the D gene is possibly TRBD1 (5 bases). The CDR3 runs 14 residues. Germline CDR1 reads SNHLY; CDR2 reads FYNNEI. Between the trimmed V and J ends, which lost 4 bases and 7 bases, there was a span of 14 bases. CDR3 region: CASSGTGREQPQHF. The CDR3 coding sequence is TGTGCCAGCAGTGGAACGGGGCGGGAACAGCCCCAGCATTTT.

This chain links TRBV5-1 with TRBJ2-1; 11 bases line up with TRBD2. This CDR3 is built from 15 residues. CDR1 and CDR2 from the germline V gene are SGHRS and YFSETQ. The V segment lost 4 bases and the J segment 2 bases; nucleotides outside the gene matches: 2. The CDR3 loop reads CASSQTSGTYNEQFF. CDR3 DNA sequence: TGCGCCAGCAGCCAGACTAGCGGGACCTACAATGAGCAGTTCTTC.

The table lists this clone with a few counts. The rearrangement joins TRBV6-4 to TRBJ2-3; 10 bases line up with TRBD2. CDR3 length equals 15 residues. Germline CDR1 is MRHNA and CDR2 is SNTAGT. V lost 2 bases and J lost 4; bases outside the gene matches: 3. CDR3: CASSDKAGGPDTQYF. The CDR3 nucleotides read TGTGCCAGCAGTGACAAAGCGGGGGGGCCAGATACGCAGTATTTT.

This clone was seen just once. The chain has TRBV5-1 and TRBJ2-3; weak D call: TRBD1 (6 bases). The V end lost 3 bases, the J end lost 4 bases, and 12 bases lay between the germline ends. CDR1 and CDR2 (germline): SGHRS, YFSETQ. The CDR3 is 14 residues long. The CDR3 bases are TGCGCCAGCAGCTCGAAAACAGGGCCAGATACGCAGTATTTT. This translates into CASSSKTGPDTQYF.

The gene calls are TRBV19 and TRBJ2-1; TRBD2 matches 11 bases. The CDR3 runs 16 residues. The J segment lost 4 bases and the V segment lost 0 bases, leaving 2 bases of the junction unmatched. Per germline, CDR1 LNHDA and CDR2 SQIVND (reference sequence). CDR3 bases: TGTGCCAGTAGTATAGATAGCGGGGGGGCATACAATGAGCAGTTCTTC. This gives the protein CASSIDSGGAYNEQFF.

The chain carries TRBV9 and TRBJ1-3; 8 bases are shared with TRBD1. After removal of 5 bases from V and 0 bases from J, the junction contained 1 base not matched to a gene. CDR3 size: 14 residues. CDR1 and CDR2 from the germline V gene are SGDLS and YYNGEE. This CDR3 reads CASSGQGSGNTIYF. The DNA for the CDR3 is TGTGCCAGCAGTGGACAGGGCTCTGGAAACACCATATATTTT.

The rearrangement uses TRBV5-4 and TRBJ2-3, with D possibly matching TRBD2 (5 bases). Germline V gene lookup returns CDR1 SGHNT and CDR2 YYREEE (reference sequence). The V and J ends lost 5 bases and 4 bases respectively, with 17 bases between them. This CDR3 contains 15 residues. The CDR3 region is CASSGSEGLSDTQYF. CDR3 nucleotides: TGTGCCAGCAGTGGTTCAGAGGGTTTGTCAGATACGCAGTATTTT.

The rearrangement joins TRBV13 to TRBJ2-5, with 8 bases aligning to TRBD1. V lost 4 bases to trimming and J lost 9 bases; unmatched junction nucleotides: 13. Germline CDR1 PRHDT, CDR2 FYEKMQ (reference sequence). The CDR3 is made up of 15 amino acids. The CDR3 coding sequence is TGTGCCAGCAGCTACGACCAGACAGGGGCTGGGGCCCAGTACTTC. This encodes CASSYDQTGAGAQYF.

The chain couples TRBV21-1 to TRBJ2-7; TRBD2 is the table's D call, not checked against the DNA. TRBV21-1 is recorded as a pseudogene. CDR3 size: 15 residues. The CDR3 DNA sequence: TGTGCCAGCAGCAGGGAGGGACGGCCTTTCCACGAGCAGTACTTC. Its protein product is CASSREGRPFHEQYF.

V gene TRBV4-1 combines with J gene TRBJ2-3; 11 nucleotides align to TRBD1. Germline CDR1 reads MGHRA; CDR2 reads YSYEKL. V lost 2 bases and J lost 2; bases outside the gene matches: 12. The CDR3 loop spans 19 amino acids. The CDR3 protein is CASSQLGTGGNSITDTQYF. The CDR3 DNA sequence: TGCGCCAGCAGCCAACTTGGGACAGGGGGTAACTCTATCACAGATACGCAGTATTTT.

CDR3 residues: CASSLDETGTYNTGELFF. The CDR3 bases are TGTGCCAGCAGCTTGGACGAGACCGGGACATACAACACCGGGGAGCTGTTTTTT. The chain uses TRBV5-4 and TRBJ2-2, with a tentative D call TRBD1 (6 bases). V was clipped by 0 bases and J by 2 bases, with 17 bases between them. CDR1 is SGHNT, CDR2 YYREEE, per germline (reference sequence). The CDR3 spans 18 residues.

The J gene is TRBJ1-1, the V gene TRBV18, with D tentatively TRBD1 (6 bases). This CDR3 is built from 14 residues. The V end was cut by 4 bases, the J end by 5 bases, with 14 bases between. CDR1 is KGHSH, CDR2 LQKENI, per germline. CDR3 amino acids: CASSLQGLTTEAFF. CDR3 coding DNA: TGTGCCAGCTCACTACAGGGATTAACAACTGAAGCTTTCTTT.

This clone was seen just once. This chain connects TRBV15 to TRBJ2-5; TRBD2 matches 7 bases. Per the germline V gene, CDR1 is LNHNV and CDR2 is YYDKDF (reference sequence). The CDR3 covers 16 residues. Trimming at V came to 1 base and at J to 1 base, leaving 6 bases not matched to a gene. The CDR3 bases are TGTGCCACCAGCAGAGGGGGGGGACGATCCCAAGAGACCCAGTACTTC. Amino acid sequence: CATSRGGGRSQETQYF.

V and J are TRBV7-2 and TRBJ2-1; 8 bases map to TRBD1. Germline-derived CDR1 and CDR2 are SGHTA and FQGNSA. The CDR3 has 14 amino acids. V lost 8 bases and J lost 6; bases outside the gene matches: 9. The CDR3 spells CASEWAGGANEQFF. The CDR3 nucleotides read TGTGCCAGCGAGTGGGCAGGGGGCGCCAATGAGCAGTTCTTC.